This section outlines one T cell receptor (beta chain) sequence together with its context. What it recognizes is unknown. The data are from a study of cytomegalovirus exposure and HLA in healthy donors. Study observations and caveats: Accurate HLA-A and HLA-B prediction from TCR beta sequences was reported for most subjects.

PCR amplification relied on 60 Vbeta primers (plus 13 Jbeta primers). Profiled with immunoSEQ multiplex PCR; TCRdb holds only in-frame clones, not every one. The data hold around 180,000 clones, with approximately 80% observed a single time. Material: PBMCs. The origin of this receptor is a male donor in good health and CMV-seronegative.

The CDR3 DNA reads as TGCGCCAGCAGCCAAGATCGGGGACAAACCTACGAGCAGTACTTC. Its protein is CASSQDRGQTYEQYF. The V call is TRBV4-3, the J call TRBJ2-7, with D maybe TRBD1 (6 bases). This CDR3 is 15 amino acids long. The germline gives CDR1 LGHNA, CDR2 YSLEER. The V and J ends lost 0 bases and 2 bases respectively, with 11 bases between them.